One sample yielded the 21 T cell receptor beta chains listed below, sequenced in a study of T-cell reconstitution after alpha-beta-depleted transplantation in children. Unique molecular identifiers were incorporated into the prepared TCRbeta library. MiXCR, run by TCRdb on the PCR reads, gives a single entry per CDR3 protein. Here the sample spans approximately 490,000 distinct CDR3 sequences, approximately 12% being singletons. Sequencing was performed on PBMCs from the stem cell graft donor, taken from the stem cell graft. These receptors originate from a human donor who donated a stem cell graft to a child with combined immunodeficiency.

This clonotype was recorded many times. The J gene is TRBJ2-1, the V gene TRBV10-3; D uncertain. The V and J ends lost 4 bases and 7 bases respectively, with 8 bases between them. The CDR3 runs to 12 residues. The germline gives CDR1 ENHRY, CDR2 SYGVKD. The CDR3 is CAISGAKNEQFF. As DNA, the CDR3 is TGTGCCATCAGTGGAGCGAAGAATGAGCAGTTCTTC.

The chain combines TRBV7-2 with TRBJ2-3; D not resolved. V was trimmed by 3 bases and J by 1 base, leaving 11 bases between them. The CDR3 has 15 amino acids. Looked up from germline, CDR1 is SGHTA and CDR2 is FQGNSA. In DNA form, the CDR3 reads TGTGCCAGCAGCTTTCTTACTACCGGCACAGATACGCAGTATTTT. As protein: CASSFLTTGTDTQYF.

This clonotype was recorded at least ten times. The chain recombines TRBV11-2 with TRBJ2-1; weak D call: TRBD1 (6 bases). The V and J ends lost 4 bases and 1 base respectively, with 17 bases between them. The CDR3 consists of 17 residues. Germline-derived CDR1 and CDR2 are SGHAT and FQNNGV. CDR3 sequence (DNA): TGTGCCAGCAGCTCTCACCGGACAGCTTATTCCTACAATGAGCAGTTCTTC. Amino acid sequence: CASSSHRTAYSYNEQFF.

The chain carries TRBV21-1 and TRBJ1-5; TRBD1 is taken as the D call from the table, unchecked against the DNA. TRBV21-1 is termed a pseudogene. This CDR3 spans 20 amino acids. CDR3 coding DNA: TGTGCCAGCAGCAAAAGCCCAGATAAGACAGGGGGCTTAGGCAATCAGCCCCAGCATTTT. The encoded protein is CASSKSPDKTGGLGNQPQHF.

This clonotype was seen ten or more times. This sequence joins TRBV11-3 and TRBJ1-2; TRBD1 aligns across 7 bases. CDR3 length: 13 residues. The V gene end was trimmed by 7 bases and the J gene end by 4 bases; junction bases not matched to a gene: 6. CDR1 and CDR2 (germline): SGHNT, YENEEA. CDR3 DNA: TGTGCCAGCAACGGACAGGAGGGCTATGGCTACACCTTC. It codes for CASNGQEGYGYTF.

This clonotype has a count of ten or more. V usage is TRBV20-1 and J usage is TRBJ2-1, with D possibly TRBD2 on 6 matching bases. The germline V gene has CDR1 DFQATT and CDR2 SNEGSKA (reference sequence). The CDR3 contains 15 residues. The V end was cut by 4 bases, the J end by 0 bases, with 13 bases between. The CDR3 nucleotides are TGCAGTGCTATTACGGGGGAAAGCTCCTACAATGAGCAGTTCTTC. Translated, it gives CSAITGESSYNEQFF.

The chain links TRBV18 to TRBJ2-5; perhaps D is TRBD1 or TRBD2 (5 bases each). The V and J ends lost 2 bases and 5 bases respectively, with 15 bases between them. CDR3 length equals 15 residues. CDR1 is KGHSH, CDR2 LQKENI, per germline. In DNA, the CDR3 is TGTGCCAGCTCACCATGGTCCGGGGCAGCGGAGACCCAGTACTTC. It codes for CASSPWSGAAETQYF.

The rearrangement uses TRBV5-1 and TRBJ2-6, with a weak D call TRBD1 (8 bases). CDR3 size: 20 residues. From germline, CDR1 is SGHRS and CDR2 YFSETQ. Deletions cut 0 bases from V and 0 bases from J, with 19 bases between. The CDR3 DNA reads TGCGCCAGCAGCTTGGAGCCGATGACAGGGGACTACTCTGGGGCCAACGTCCTGACTTTC. Its translation is CASSLEPMTGDYSGANVLTF.

The table lists this clonotype with many counts. The V and J genes are TRBV3-1 and TRBJ2-1; 11 positions match TRBD2. The germline CDR1 and CDR2 sequences are LGHDT and YNNKEL (reference sequence). The CDR3 covers 16 residues. V shed 3 bases, J shed 3 bases, and the junction held 4 bases outside the gene matches. DNA for the CDR3: TGTGCCAGCAGCCATCTACTAGCGGGGGTCTACAATGAGCAGTTCTTC. As protein: CASSHLLAGVYNEQFF.

In its sample, this clonotype was seen a few times. V and J are TRBV12-5 and TRBJ2-1; D is uncertain. The CDR3 totals 14 residues. V was shortened by 8 bases and J by 0 bases, with 11 bases between the two germline ends. Germline V lookup: CDR1 LGHNT, CDR2 FRNRAP. CDR3 residues: CASNGPDSYNEQFF. In DNA, the CDR3 is TGTGCTAGTAACGGGCCGGACTCCTACAATGAGCAGTTCTTC.

The chain employs TRBV12-3 or TRBV12-4 and TRBJ2-5; D is possibly TRBD2 (6 bases). The CDR3 runs 15 residues. V lost 3 bases to trimming and J lost 4 bases, with 15 bases between them. The CDR3 region has the DNA TGTGCCAGCAGTTTGAGCGGAAGGAGGGCAGAGACCCAGTACTTC. Protein product: CASSLSGRRAETQYF.

Of note for this clonotype: A much larger clone lies a single base off, so this may be a read error. The chain joins TRBV29-1 to TRBJ2-1; 9 bases agree with TRBD1. This CDR3 contains 12 residues. The V gene's germline CDR1 is SQVTM and CDR2 ANQGSEA. The V gene end was trimmed by 6 bases and the J gene end by 5 bases; junction bases not matched to a gene: 2. The chain's CDR3 is CSVWTGDNEQFF. CDR3 nucleotide sequence: TGCAGCGTGTGGACAGGGGACAATGAGCAGTTCTTC.

The J gene is TRBJ1-5, the V gene TRBV28; D possibly corresponds to TRBD1 (6 bases). V shed 6 bases and J shed 1 base, with 19 bases lying between them. This CDR3 has 17 residues. The V gene's germline CDR1 is MDHEN and CDR2 SYDVKM. The CDR3 DNA reads as TGTGCCAGCAGCAAAACAGGGTTAGGTATAAGCAATCAGCCCCAGCATTTT. Translated: CASSKTGLGISNQPQHF.

The rearrangement uses TRBV29-1 and TRBJ2-3, with TRBD1 matching 7 bases. The CDR3 contains 13 residues. V dropped 4 bases and J dropped 5; count of bases not matched to a gene: 6. Germline V gene data show CDR1 as SQVTM and CDR2 as ANQGSEA. DNA for the CDR3: TGCAGCGTTGCGAGGGGGCGCGGAGATACGCAGTATTTT. Residues: CSVARGRGDTQYF.

The J gene is TRBJ2-1, the V gene TRBV7-3; D remains unclear. V dropped 1 base and J dropped 8 bases, with 15 bases sitting between them. Germline CDR1 is SGHTA and CDR2 is FQGTGA. The CDR3 is 15 amino acids. The CDR3 is CASSLRAISSDEQFF. The CDR3 nucleotides are TGTGCCAGCAGCTTAAGGGCTATCTCATCCGATGAGCAGTTCTTC.

The sample holds one count of this clonotype. The J gene is TRBJ1-5, the V gene TRBV12-3 or TRBV12-4; D gene ambiguous. The CDR3 has 11 amino acids. Trimming shortened V by 6 bases and J by 5 bases, and 5 bases separated the two germline ends. CDR3 loop: CASSTDQPQHF. Written as DNA, the CDR3 is TGTGCCAGCAGCACAGATCAGCCCCAGCATTTT.

The chain employs TRBV10-3 and TRBJ2-7, with 13 bases identical to TRBD2. Germline CDR1 reads ENHRY; CDR2 reads SYGVKD. The CDR3 sequence is 13 residues long. The V and J ends lost 10 bases and 4 bases, in that order; junction bases with no gene match: 4. CDR3 in amino acids: CATTSGREYEQYF. In DNA, the CDR3 is TGTGCCACCACTAGCGGGAGGGAATACGAGCAGTACTTC.

In this sample, this clonotype turned up a few times. V gene TRBV7-2 combines with J gene TRBJ2-1, with D possibly TRBD2 on 5 matching bases. V was pared by 5 bases and J by 3 bases, with 17 bases between. Germline V gene sequence: CDR1 SGHTA, CDR2 FQGNSA. The CDR3 has 16 residues. Here the CDR3 DNA reads TGTGCCAGCAGCATGCCCGGAGGTGTGGGCTACAATGAGCAGTTCTTC. Its protein product is CASSMPGGVGYNEQFF.

A few counts support this clonotype. V usage is TRBV5-1 and J usage is TRBJ2-6, with no clear D. Germline V CDR1 and CDR2: SGHRS, YFSETQ. The CDR3 extends over 17 amino acids. Deletions cut 0 bases from V and 0 bases from J, with 10 bases between. CDR3 in amino acids: CASSLGLLISGANVLTF. The CDR3 nucleotides read TGCGCCAGCAGCTTGGGATTACTTATCTCTGGGGCCAACGTCCTGACTTTC.

This clonotype has just a few counts. The J gene is TRBJ1-2, the V gene TRBV5-6; TRBD1 is a possible D gene (6 bases). Germline values: CDR1 SGHDT, CDR2 YYEEEE. This CDR3 contains 13 residues. Trimming took 3 bases from V and 4 from J, leaving 10 bases between them. The CDR3 nucleotides are TGTGCCAGCAGCTCGGCCAGGGGCTATGGCTACACCTTC. This gives the protein CASSSARGYGYTF.

Details on this clonotype: A much larger clone sits a single nucleotide away, making a read error possible. No conserved phenylalanine or tryptophan ends this CDR3, so it is likely a read error. The chain is built from TRBV12-3 or TRBV12-4 and TRBJ1-4; D unclear. The V and J ends lost 3 bases and 7 bases respectively, with 12 bases between them. The CDR3 consists of 14 residues. CDR3 sequence: CASSFKYGREKLFC. CDR3 DNA: TGTGCCAGCAGTTTCAAGTATGGGCGTGAAAAACTGTTTTGT.